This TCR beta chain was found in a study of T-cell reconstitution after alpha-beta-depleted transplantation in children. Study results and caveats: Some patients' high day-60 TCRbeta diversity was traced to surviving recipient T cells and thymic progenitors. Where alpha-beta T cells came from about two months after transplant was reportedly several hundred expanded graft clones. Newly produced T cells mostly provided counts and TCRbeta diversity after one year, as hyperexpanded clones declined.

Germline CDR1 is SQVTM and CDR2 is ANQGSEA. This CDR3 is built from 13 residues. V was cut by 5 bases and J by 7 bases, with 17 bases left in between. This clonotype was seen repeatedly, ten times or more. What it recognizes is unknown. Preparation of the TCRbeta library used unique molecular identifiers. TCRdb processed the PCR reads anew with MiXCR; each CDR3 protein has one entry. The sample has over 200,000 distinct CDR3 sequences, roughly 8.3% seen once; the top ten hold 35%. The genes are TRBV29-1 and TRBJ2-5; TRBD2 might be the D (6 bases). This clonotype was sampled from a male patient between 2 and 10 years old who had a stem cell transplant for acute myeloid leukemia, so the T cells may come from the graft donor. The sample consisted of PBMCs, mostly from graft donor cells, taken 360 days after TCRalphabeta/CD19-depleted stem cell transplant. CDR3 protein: CSVPLGGHGTQYF. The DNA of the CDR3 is TGCAGCGTTCCTTTGGGGGGTCATGGGACCCAGTACTTC.